This T cell receptor beta chain was sequenced for a study of patients and donors after allogeneic stem cell transplantation. The CDR3 is 15 residues long. The germline V gene encodes CDR1 SQVTM and CDR2 ANQGSEA. The V end was cut by 5 bases, the J end by 6 bases, with 21 bases between. TCRdb ran MiXCR on the RT-PCR reads and lists one entry per CDR3 protein. The sample yields some 960,000 distinct CDR3 sequences, roughly 18% seen once. This clonotype was observed many times. Sequencing was carried out using blood, either unsorted or a sorted T cell fraction (not recorded which). The clonotype was recovered from a human donor who was either an allogeneic HSCT recipient or a stem cell or donor lymphocyte infusion donor (not recorded which). It is not recorded whose cells these are; they may come from a transplant donor. The chain recombines TRBV29-1 with TRBJ2-3; D is tentatively TRBD1 or TRBD2 (5 bases each). CDR3 bases: TGCAGCGTTCCACCGGGACCGAAAATCGTGGATACGCAGTATTTT. The encoded protein is CSVPPGPKIVDTQYF.